The T cell receptor beta chain under discussion was sequenced for a study of blood T cell repertoires in COVID-19. Background on the study: The analysed material was cDNA or gDNA that came from T cells, B-cell-depleted T cells, or PBMCs.

The CDR3 sequence is 14 residues long. CDR1 and CDR2 from the germline V gene are LGHDT and YNNKEL (reference sequence). V was cut by 1 base and J by 2 bases, with 5 bases left in between. In the original workflow: Estimates of nucleated cell counts were drawn from the amplification of reference gene primers. Repertoires were generated with immunoSEQ multiplex PCR, while TCRdb's copy carries only in-frame clones and drops some. V, J and clone size were drawn from that table, and D and trimming were deduced from the DNA. The sample yields tens of thousands of clones, about four fifths seen once. The V and J genes are TRBV3-1 (or the pseudogene TRBV3-2) and TRBJ2-2; D ambiguous. The receptor comes from a woman of 80 years or more with acute or convalescent COVID-19. The sample was peripheral blood. The DNA of the CDR3 is TGTGCCAGCAGCCAAGCCTTAAACACCGGGGAGCTGTTTTTT. It specifies CASSQALNTGELFF.